This T cell receptor (beta chain) was captured by sequencing in a study of control samples from healthy donors and cancer patients. The table came from immunoSEQ multiplex PCR; TCRdb's copy has only in-frame clones and leaves some out. This table holds around 170,000 clones, around 90% found once. This clone was counted a single time. At one end, the junction sequence differs from germline, possibly due to a read error. CDR3 length equals 11 residues. CDR1 is SNHLY and CDR2 is FYNNEI in the germline V gene. The sequenced sample consisted of blood. This clonotype was obtained from a man in his thirties or forties in good health. The V gene is TRBV2, the J gene TRBJ2-1; 9 nucleotides match TRBD1. The CDR3 here is CASSERDRVIF. For the CDR3, the DNA is TGTGCCAGCAGTGAAAGGGACAGGGTAATCTTC.